This record covers a single T cell receptor beta chain. Its antigen is currently unknown. This record comes from a study of cytomegalovirus exposure and HLA in healthy donors. Germline values: CDR1 ENHRY, CDR2 SYGVKD. CDR3 length: 14 residues. V lost 0 bases, J lost 5 bases, and 7 bases lay in between. The PCR ran on 60 Vbeta and 13 Jbeta primers. Clones were read by immunoSEQ multiplex PCR, and TCRdb kept only the in-frame ones, dropping some. The profile shows about 100,000 clones, 65% to 80% of them singletons. The study, taken as a whole, reports: Later, an analysis found that common viral pathogens appeared to be linked with several of the most significant clusters. Investigators reported over 150 TCR beta chains as tied to cytomegalovirus.

The TCR originated in a female donor in good health and CMV-seropositive. Sequenced sample: PBMCs. This rearrangement joins TRBV10-3 to TRBJ2-2; D not resolved. DNA for the CDR3: TGTGCCATCAGTGAGTCCTGGAGTACCGGGGAGCTGTTTTTT. Its protein product is CAISESWSTGELFF.